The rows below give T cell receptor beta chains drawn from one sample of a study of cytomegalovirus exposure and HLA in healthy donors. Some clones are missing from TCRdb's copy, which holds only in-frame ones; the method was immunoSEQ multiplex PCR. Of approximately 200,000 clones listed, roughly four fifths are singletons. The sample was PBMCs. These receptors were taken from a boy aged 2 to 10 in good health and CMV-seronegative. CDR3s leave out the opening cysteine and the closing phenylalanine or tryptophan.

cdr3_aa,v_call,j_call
AWSVRPGGGEKLF,TRBV30,TRBJ1-4
ASSSRSGRDTQY,TRBV6-5,TRBJ2-3
ASAPGPKGEQY,TRBV9,TRBJ2-7
ASSVAGDETQY,TRBV25-1,TRBJ2-5
ASSARGPTGLTRYT,TRBV4-2,TRBJ1-2
SVRRVGELF,TRBV29-1,TRBJ2-2
ASHDSLNSPLH,TRBV19,TRBJ1-6
ASSGGGTSTDTQY,TRBV5-1,TRBJ2-3
ASSLRRSQGEPQH,TRBV2,TRBJ1-5
ASSLTGKETQY,TRBV27,TRBJ2-5
ASSLRAGGIETQY,TRBV7-2,TRBJ2-5
ASSPGLAGYYEQY,TRBV7-2,TRBJ2-7
ASSARTPQRTDTQY,TRBV27,TRBJ2-3
ASSLTGFSNQPQH,TRBV7-2,TRBJ1-5
ASSVRAGRASYEQY,TRBV7-2,TRBJ2-7
ASYSSRGVGETQY,TRBV5-5,TRBJ2-5
ASSQLASGERF,TRBV4-3,TRBJ2-1
ASSPAGGGYEQY,TRBV6-5,TRBJ2-7
ASSRGATEAF,TRBV6-1,TRBJ1-1
ASYGTGVGNQPQH,TRBV6-5,TRBJ1-5
ASSKVGPGSGYEQY,TRBV21-1,TRBJ2-7
SVAGPGGYEQY,TRBV29-1,TRBJ2-7
AWRRAGWSYGYT,TRBV30,TRBJ1-2
ASSHPQGDEQF,TRBV4-1,TRBJ2-1
ASSFSGGGSEQY,TRBV5-4,TRBJ2-3
ASSRMGGSTEAF,TRBV4-3,TRBJ1-1
ASSFSGGADTGELF,TRBV11-1,TRBJ2-2
ASSPLGQGPGNTIY,TRBV7-9,TRBJ1-3
ASSGNRVGNTEAF,TRBV4-1,TRBJ1-1
ASSLPDRYEQY,TRBV18,TRBJ2-7
ASITPGQVGANTEAF,TRBV4-3,TRBJ1-1
ASSFSYRGSSYEQY,TRBV7-8,TRBJ2-7
ASSFQPTSGGSYEQY,TRBV5-8,TRBJ2-7
ASSLARAGTDTQY,TRBV7-9,TRBJ2-3
ASSELGGPYNEQF,TRBV2,TRBJ2-1
ASSSGSQETQY,TRBV7-3,TRBJ2-5
ASRRQRNNNEQF,TRBV6-5,TRBJ2-1
AYHETGELF,TRBV30,TRBJ2-2
ASSQDETGGNYGYT,TRBV4-3,TRBJ1-2
ASSLLDRDKAF,TRBV18,TRBJ1-1
ASSPAVDQY,TRBV7-2,TRBJ2-5
ASSLDLSNTGELF,TRBV11-2,TRBJ2-2
ASSSSAAAGGNTIY,TRBV9,TRBJ1-3
ASSQGASGGADEQF,TRBV7-3,TRBJ2-1
ASTSVDSEVTQY,TRBV7-6,TRBJ2-5